The entry below gives a single T cell receptor (beta chain) sequence along with its context. Its antigen is currently unknown. The sample carries other DNA sequences with the same CDR3. The CDR3 runs 15 residues. The J segment lost 0 bases and the V segment lost 0 bases, leaving 2 bases of the junction unmatched. Germline-derived CDR1 and CDR2 are SGDLS and YYNGEE. The PCR employed 60 Vbeta primers together with 13 Jbeta primers. The data were produced by immunoSEQ multiplex PCR, yet TCRdb's version contains in-frame clones alone and is incomplete. The table lists 100,000 to 120,000 clones, around 78% of them singletons. At collection, donors were nominally healthy, but unrecorded immune exposures were probable. The data are from a study of cytomegalovirus exposure and HLA in healthy donors. Study as a whole: Caucasian-associated ancestry cluster membership applied to approximately 84% of around 400 genotyped donors.

The study's findings and limits: Researchers catalogued approximately 170 TCR beta chains as cytomegalovirus-associated. Likely technical artifact: a cluster of highly shared sequence variants.

The TCR originated in a woman aged 25 to 39 in good health and CMV-seronegative. The V gene is TRBV9, the J gene TRBJ1-1; 7 bases are a match to TRBD1. What was sequenced was PBMCs. The CDR3 DNA reads as TGTGCCAGCAGCGTAGGAGGGGGCCTGAACACTGAAGCTTTCTTT. Translation: CASSVGGGLNTEAFF. Variable domain in full (rest from reference TRBV9 and TRBJ1-1): DSGVTQTPKHLITATGQRVTLRCSPRSGDLSVYWYQQSLDQGLQFLIQYYNGEERAKGNILERFSAQQFPDLHSELNLSSLELGDSALYFCASSVGGGLNTEAFFGQGTRLTVV.